One and the same sample provided the 3 T cell receptor beta chains below, sequenced in a study of early T cells in non-severe SARS-CoV-2 infection. TCRdb used MiXCR to reprocess the 5' RACE reads, holding one entry per CDR3 protein. The repertoire includes about 76,000 distinct CDR3 sequences, roughly 10% of them detected once, and 4.7% sits in the top ten. Sequencing was carried out using whole blood. The source of these receptors is an adult who was a healthcare worker with PCR-confirmed SARS-CoV-2 infection or an uninfected control (not recorded which).

The CDR3 DNA reads TGTGCCAGCAGCCCCACGGACAATCAGCAGCCCCAGCATTTT. This codes for CASSPTDNQQPQHF. This sequence joins TRBV7-9 and TRBJ1-5; maybe TRBD1 (5 bases). Germline lookup yields CDR1 SEHNR and CDR2 FQNEAQ (reference sequence). The CDR3 consists of 14 residues. V lost 5 bases and J lost 7, with 15 bases in between.

This clonotype is categorized as medium-sized (0.01 to 0.1%). The gene calls are TRBV6-5 and TRBJ2-5; D perhaps matches TRBD1 (8 bases). V lost 5 bases to trimming and J lost 6 bases, with 13 bases between them. CDR3 size: 13 residues. Germline CDR1 and CDR2: MNHEY and SVGAGI. The CDR3 region is CASSNRGGKTQYF. The CDR3 DNA follows: TGTGCCAGCAGTAACAGGGGGGGGAAGACCCAGTACTTC.

This clonotype has a handful of counts. CDR3 amino acids: CAIGGPSTDTQYF. The CDR3 coding sequence is TGTGCCATCGGCGGACCTAGCACAGATACGCAGTATTTT. This chain connects TRBV10-3 to TRBJ2-3, with D hard to call. Germline CDR1 is ENHRY and CDR2 is SYGVKD. Trimming removed 8 bases at V and 0 bases at J, with 9 bases between. This CDR3 is 13 amino acids long.